This passage covers 18 T cell receptor beta chains from one sample sequenced in a study of T cell responses to AZD1222 COVID-19 vaccine. The data were produced by immunoSEQ multiplex PCR, yet TCRdb's version contains in-frame clones alone and is incomplete. The table lists about 120,000 clones, 90% of them singletons. The source material was peripheral blood, sampled 28 days after the second dose of the MenACWY control vaccine. The receptors stem from an adult who received the MenACWY meningococcal vaccine as a control.

The V gene is TRBV28, the J gene TRBJ1-5, with 7 bases lining up with TRBD1. Germline V gene data show CDR1 as MDHEN and CDR2 as SYDVKM. The V and J ends lost 7 bases and 6 bases, in that order; junction bases with no gene match: 6. The CDR3 runs 13 residues. DNA for the CDR3: TGTGCCAGCACTAAAGGGGGCGTTCAGCCCCAGCATTTT. Its protein product is CASTKGGVQPQHF.

This clone was seen once. J is TRBJ1-1 and V is TRBV7-9; the match to TRBD1 covers 7 bases. This CDR3 comprises 13 residues. With 4 bases clipped from V and 4 bases from J, the junction kept 3 bases outside the gene matches. In germline, CDR1 is SEHNR, CDR2 FQNEAQ (reference sequence). The chain's CDR3 is CASSWDSVTEAFF. The DNA for the CDR3 is TGTGCCAGCAGCTGGGACAGTGTCACTGAAGCTTTCTTT.

The V call is TRBV6-5, the J call TRBJ2-5; a possible D gene is TRBD1 (6 bases). Between the trimmed V and J ends, which lost 2 bases and 2 bases, there was a span of 12 bases. This CDR3 is 15 amino acids long. Germline V gene data show CDR1 as MNHEY and CDR2 as SVGAGI. CDR3 protein: CASSYRDRPQETQYF. In DNA form, the CDR3 reads TGTGCCAGCAGTTACCGCGACAGGCCTCAAGAGACCCAGTACTTC.

CDR3: CASKGLAGLDSTDTQYF. CDR3 nucleotides: TGTGCCAGCAAGGGACTAGCGGGATTGGATAGCACAGATACGCAGTATTTT. The chain recombines TRBV28 with TRBJ2-3, with 13 bases matching TRBD2. Germline trimming cut 7 bases from V and 0 bases from J; bases unmatched to any gene: 7. Germline V lookup: CDR1 MDHEN, CDR2 SYDVKM. This CDR3 spans 17 amino acids.

This chain links TRBV5-4 with TRBJ1-2; no firm D call. The length of the CDR3 is 13 residues. Germline V CDR1 and CDR2: SGHNT, YYREEE (reference sequence). Trimming left V 1 base short and J 5 bases short, with 9 bases between. The CDR3 DNA follows: TGTGCCAGCAGCTTGATGGGGAATTATGGCTACACCTTC. It specifies CASSLMGNYGYTF. Using reference TRBV5-4 and TRBJ1-2 for the parts outside the CDR3, the full variable domain is ETGVTQSPTHLIKTRGQQVTLRCSSQSGHNTVSWYQQALGQGPQFIFQYYREEENGRGNFPPRFSGLQFPNYSSELNVNALELDDSALYLCASSLMGNYGYTFGSGTRLTVV.

This chain uses TRBV6-5 with TRBJ2-5; TRBD2 aligns across 7 bases. Germline trimming cut 4 bases from V and 2 bases from J; bases unmatched to any gene: 4. From germline, CDR1 is MNHEY and CDR2 SVGAGI. This CDR3 is 14 amino acids long. The CDR3 DNA is TGTGCCAGCAGTTTAGCGGGTGGGCAAGAGACCCAGTACTTC. Amino acids: CASSLAGGQETQYF.

The gene calls are TRBV5-6 and TRBJ1-2; no firm D call. The CDR3 loop spans 14 amino acids. Germline CDR1 is SGHDT and CDR2 is YYEEEE. Deletions cut 1 base from V and 1 base from J, with 8 bases between. CDR3 in DNA: TGTGCCAGCAGCTTGTCCGGGGTTAACTATGGCTACACCTTC. Residues: CASSLSGVNYGYTF.

On this clone: At one end, the junction sequence differs from germline, possibly due to a read error. The V call is TRBV28, the J call TRBJ1-1; 7 bases map to TRBD1. This CDR3 is built from 11 residues. The germline CDR1 and CDR2 sequences are MDHEN and SYDVKM. CDR3 region: CASTTGQEEVF. The CDR3 DNA follows: TGTGCCAGCACCACTGGACAGGAAGAAGTATTT.

V is TRBV24-1 and J is TRBJ1-1; no definite D call. The CDR3 is 14 residues long. Germline V CDR1 and CDR2: KGHDR, SFDVKD. The V and J ends lost 6 bases and 2 bases respectively, with 12 bases between them. This chain's CDR3 is CATSTDGPNTEAFF. The CDR3 DNA sequence: TGTGCCACCAGTACTGATGGACCCAACACTGAAGCTTTCTTT.

V and J are TRBV6-4 and TRBJ1-5; no clear D. Germline CDR1 reads MRHNA; CDR2 reads SNTAGT. The CDR3 runs 15 residues. V was cut by 1 base and J by 7 bases, with 14 bases left in between. The CDR3 spells CASSDFRTSRQPQHF. The CDR3 coding sequence is TGTGCCAGCAGTGACTTCCGAACATCTAGACAGCCCCAGCATTTT.

The rearrangement links TRBV4-2 to TRBJ2-3; 7 bases align to TRBD2. This CDR3 has 17 amino acids. Unmatched junction bases numbered 7, after V lost 0 bases and J lost 1 base. From germline, CDR1 is LGHNA and CDR2 YNFKEQ. The CDR3 DNA is TGTGCCAGCAGCCAAGAAAGGGCGGGGGAAGGCACAGATACGCAGTATTTT. It translates to CASSQERAGEGTDTQYF.

The chain recombines TRBV7-2 with TRBJ2-2, with D perhaps assigned TRBD1 or TRBD2 (5 bases each). The CDR3 is 16 amino acids. V lost 4 bases and J lost 0, with 12 bases in between. Germline CDR1 is SGHTA and CDR2 is FQGNSA. The CDR3 protein is CASSSLGRANTGELFF. The CDR3 DNA reads as TGTGCCAGCAGCTCTTTGGGACGGGCGAACACCGGGGAGCTGTTTTTT.

The gene calls are TRBV19 and TRBJ2-1; no clear D gene. CDR1 and CDR2 (germline): LNHDA, SQIVND (reference sequence). Trimming pared 5 bases from V and 5 bases from J, leaving 7 bases between. This CDR3 is 12 amino acids long. The CDR3 coding sequence is TGTGCCAGTAGTGGACGTCACAATGAGCAGTTCTTC. It encodes CASSGRHNEQFF.

The gene calls are TRBV4-3 and TRBJ2-6; the D call may be TRBD1 or TRBD2 (5 bases each). Per germline, CDR1 LGHNA and CDR2 YSLEER. The CDR3 loop spans 14 amino acids. Trimming took off 3 bases at V and 2 bases at J, with 5 bases between the two ends. The chain's CDR3 is CASSQGAGANVLTF. The CDR3 DNA sequence: TGCGCCAGCAGCCAGGGGGCTGGGGCCAACGTCCTGACTTTC.

This sequence joins TRBV7-9 and TRBJ2-2, with no clear D. The ends were cut back, 5 bases at V and 0 bases at J, with 13 bases in the middle. CDR1 is SEHNR and CDR2 is FQNEAQ in the germline V gene (reference sequence). The CDR3 loop spans 16 amino acids. CDR3 sequence: CASSPIKQTNTGELFF. The CDR3 DNA reads as TGTGCCAGCAGCCCGATTAAACAGACGAACACCGGGGAGCTGTTTTTT.

The chain couples TRBV7-2 to TRBJ2-1; 9 nucleotides line up with TRBD2. There are 16 residues in the CDR3. Germline CDR1 reads SGHTA; CDR2 reads FQGNSA. V lost 8 bases to trimming and J lost 0 bases; unmatched junction nucleotides: 8. The chain's CDR3 is CASGVSGGTSYNEQFF. The CDR3 DNA follows: TGTGCCAGCGGGGTGAGCGGGGGGACCTCCTACAATGAGCAGTTCTTC.

The V gene is TRBV6-2 or TRBV6-3, the J gene TRBJ2-3; D gene uncertain. The germline gives CDR1 MNHEY, CDR2 SVGEGT. V was cut by 0 bases and J by 2 bases, with 6 bases left in between. The CDR3 totals 14 residues. CDR3 sequence: CASSYSLDTDTQYF. Here the CDR3 DNA reads TGTGCCAGCAGTTACTCCCTAGACACAGATACGCAGTATTTT.

The V call is TRBV3-1 (or the pseudogene TRBV3-2), the J call TRBJ2-3; no clear D. The CDR3 extends over 16 amino acids. The V gene lost 0 bases and the J gene lost 4 bases, with 14 bases spanning the gap. Per the germline V gene, CDR1 is LGHDT and CDR2 is YNNKEL (reference sequence). In DNA, the CDR3 is TGTGCCAGCAGCCAAGAGTCACAGCTTACAGCAGATACGCAGTATTTT. Translating gives CASSQESQLTADTQYF.